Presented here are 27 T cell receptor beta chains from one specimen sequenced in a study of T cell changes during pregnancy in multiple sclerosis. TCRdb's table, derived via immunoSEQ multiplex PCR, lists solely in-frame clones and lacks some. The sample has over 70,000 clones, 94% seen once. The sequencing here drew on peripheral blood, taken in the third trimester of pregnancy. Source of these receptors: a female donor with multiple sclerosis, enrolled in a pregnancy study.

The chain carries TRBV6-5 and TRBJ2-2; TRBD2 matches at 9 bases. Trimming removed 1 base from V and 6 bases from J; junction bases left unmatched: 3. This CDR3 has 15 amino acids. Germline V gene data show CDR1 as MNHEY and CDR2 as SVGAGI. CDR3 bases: TGTGCCAGCAGTTACTGGCGGGAGGGATCCGGGGAGCTGTTTTTT. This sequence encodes CASSYWREGSGELFF.

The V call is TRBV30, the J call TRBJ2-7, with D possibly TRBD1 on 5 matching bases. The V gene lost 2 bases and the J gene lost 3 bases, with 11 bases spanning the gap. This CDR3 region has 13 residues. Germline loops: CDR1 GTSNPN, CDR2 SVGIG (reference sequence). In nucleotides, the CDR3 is TGTGCCTGGAGTCGACAGAGTAGCTACGAGCAGTACTTC. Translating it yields CAWSRQSSYEQYF.

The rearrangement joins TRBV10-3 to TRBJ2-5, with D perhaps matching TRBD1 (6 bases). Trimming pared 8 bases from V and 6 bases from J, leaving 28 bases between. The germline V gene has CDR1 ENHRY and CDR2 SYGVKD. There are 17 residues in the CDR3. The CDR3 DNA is TGTGCCATCGGCCAAAGTAACGGGACAACTGAGCCTCAGACCCAGTACTTC. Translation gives CAIGQSNGTTEPQTQYF.

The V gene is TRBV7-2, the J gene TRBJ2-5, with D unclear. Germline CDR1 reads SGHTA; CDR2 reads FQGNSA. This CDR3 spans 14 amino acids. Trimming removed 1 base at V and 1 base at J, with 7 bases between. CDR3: CASSLDLFQETQYF. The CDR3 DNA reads TGTGCCAGCAGCTTAGATCTCTTCCAAGAGACCCAGTACTTC.

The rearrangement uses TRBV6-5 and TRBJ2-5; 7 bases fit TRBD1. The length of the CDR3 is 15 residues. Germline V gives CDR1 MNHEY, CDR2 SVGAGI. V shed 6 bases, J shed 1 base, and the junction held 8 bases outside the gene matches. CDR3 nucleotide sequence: TGTGCCAGCAGCACCTGGGACAGAACCCAAGAGACCCAGTACTTC. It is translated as CASSTWDRTQETQYF.

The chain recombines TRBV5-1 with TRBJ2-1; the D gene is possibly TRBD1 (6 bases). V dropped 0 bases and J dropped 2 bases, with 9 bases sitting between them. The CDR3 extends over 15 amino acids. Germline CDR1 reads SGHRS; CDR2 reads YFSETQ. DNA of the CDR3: TGCGCCAGCAGCTTGGTAGGGGGTGCCTACAATGAGCAGTTCTTC. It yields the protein CASSLVGGAYNEQFF.

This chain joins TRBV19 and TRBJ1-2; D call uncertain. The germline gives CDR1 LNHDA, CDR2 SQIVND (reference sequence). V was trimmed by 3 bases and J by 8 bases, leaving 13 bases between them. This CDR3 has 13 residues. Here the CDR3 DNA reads TGTGCCAGTAGTATCACGACTAACCGGGGCTACACCTTC. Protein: CASSITTNRGYTF.

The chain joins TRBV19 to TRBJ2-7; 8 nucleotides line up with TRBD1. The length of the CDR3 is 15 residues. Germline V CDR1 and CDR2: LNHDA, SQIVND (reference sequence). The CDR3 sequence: CVRPQAGQGPYEQYF. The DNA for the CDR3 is TGTGTCAGACCCCAGGCCGGACAGGGACCCTACGAGCAGTACTTC.

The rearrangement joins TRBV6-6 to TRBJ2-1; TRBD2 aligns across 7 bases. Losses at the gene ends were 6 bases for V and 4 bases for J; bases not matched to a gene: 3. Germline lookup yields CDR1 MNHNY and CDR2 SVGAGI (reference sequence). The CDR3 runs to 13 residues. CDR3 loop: CASRGGIYNEQFF. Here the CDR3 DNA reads TGTGCCAGCAGGGGGGGGATTTACAATGAGCAGTTCTTC.

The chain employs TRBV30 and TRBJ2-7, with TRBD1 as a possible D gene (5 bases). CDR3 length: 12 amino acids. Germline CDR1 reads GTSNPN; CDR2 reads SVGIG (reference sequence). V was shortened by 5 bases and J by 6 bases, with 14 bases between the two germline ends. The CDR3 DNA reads TGTGCCTGGGGGGCGGAAGGGGTCGAGCAGTACTTC. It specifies CAWGAEGVEQYF. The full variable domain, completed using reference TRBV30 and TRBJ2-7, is SQTIHQWPATLVQPVGSPLSLECTVEGTSNPNLYWYRQAAGRGLQLLFYSVGIGQISSEVPQNLSASRPQDRQFILSSKKLLLSDSGFYLCAWGAEGVEQYFGPGTRLTVT.

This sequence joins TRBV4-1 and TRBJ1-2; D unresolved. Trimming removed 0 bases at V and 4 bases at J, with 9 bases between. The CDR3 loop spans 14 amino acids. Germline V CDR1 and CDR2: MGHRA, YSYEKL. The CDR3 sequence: CASSQEGQVYGYTF. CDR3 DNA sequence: TGCGCCAGCAGCCAAGAGGGCCAGGTCTATGGCTACACCTTC.

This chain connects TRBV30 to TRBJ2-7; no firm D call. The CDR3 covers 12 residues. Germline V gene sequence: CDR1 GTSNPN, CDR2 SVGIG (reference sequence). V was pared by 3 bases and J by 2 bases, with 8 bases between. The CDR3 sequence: CAWSPPTYEQYF. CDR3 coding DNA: TGTGCCTGGAGCCCCCCCACCTACGAGCAGTACTTC.

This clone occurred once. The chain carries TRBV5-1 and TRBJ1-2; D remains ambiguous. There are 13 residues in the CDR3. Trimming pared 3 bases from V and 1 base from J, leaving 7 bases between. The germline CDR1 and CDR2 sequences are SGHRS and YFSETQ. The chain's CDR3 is CASSSLNNYGYTF. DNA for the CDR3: TGCGCCAGCAGCTCACTTAATAACTATGGCTACACCTTC. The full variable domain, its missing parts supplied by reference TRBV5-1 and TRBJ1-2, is KAGVTQTPRYLIKTRGQQVTLSCSPISGHRSVSWYQQTPGQGLQFLFEYFSETQRNKGNFPGRFSGRQFSNSRSEMNVSTLELGDSALYLCASSSLNNYGYTFGSGTRLTVV.

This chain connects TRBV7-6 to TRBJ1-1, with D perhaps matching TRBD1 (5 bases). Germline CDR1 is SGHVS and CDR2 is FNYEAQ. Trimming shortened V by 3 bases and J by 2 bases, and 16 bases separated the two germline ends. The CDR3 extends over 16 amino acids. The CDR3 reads CASSLIPGRSNTEAFF. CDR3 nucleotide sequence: TGTGCCAGCAGCTTGATTCCAGGGAGGTCAAACACTGAAGCTTTCTTT.

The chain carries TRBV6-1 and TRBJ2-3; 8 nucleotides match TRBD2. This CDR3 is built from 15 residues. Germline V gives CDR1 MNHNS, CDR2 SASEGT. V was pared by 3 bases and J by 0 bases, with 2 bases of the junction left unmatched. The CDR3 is CASSEASGSTDTQYF. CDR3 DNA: TGTGCCAGCAGTGAGGCTAGCGGGAGCACAGATACGCAGTATTTT.

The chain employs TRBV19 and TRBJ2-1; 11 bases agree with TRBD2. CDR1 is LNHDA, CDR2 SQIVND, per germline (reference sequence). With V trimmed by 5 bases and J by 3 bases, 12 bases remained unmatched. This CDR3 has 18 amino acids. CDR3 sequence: CASSSSGTSGFFYNEQFF. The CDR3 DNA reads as TGTGCCAGTAGTTCCTCCGGGACTAGCGGATTCTTCTACAATGAGCAGTTCTTC.

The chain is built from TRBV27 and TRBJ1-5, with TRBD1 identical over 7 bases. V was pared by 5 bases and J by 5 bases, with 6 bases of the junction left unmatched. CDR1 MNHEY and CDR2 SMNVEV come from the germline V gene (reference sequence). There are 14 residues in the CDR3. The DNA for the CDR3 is TGTGCCAGCAGTCTGAACAGGGGCGATCAGCCCCAGCATTTT. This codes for CASSLNRGDQPQHF.

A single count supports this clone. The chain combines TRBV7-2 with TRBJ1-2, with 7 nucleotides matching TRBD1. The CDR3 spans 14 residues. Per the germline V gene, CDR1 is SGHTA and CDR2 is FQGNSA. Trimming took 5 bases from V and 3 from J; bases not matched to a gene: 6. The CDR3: CASSRDRADYGYTF. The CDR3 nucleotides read TGTGCCAGCAGCAGAGACAGGGCGGACTATGGCTACACCTTC.

The CDR3, as DNA: TGTGCCAGCAGCTTCGGACAGGGTATGATGGAGCCCCAGCATTTT. Amino acids: CASSFGQGMMEPQHF. The V gene is TRBV9, the J gene TRBJ1-5; the match to TRBD1 covers 8 bases. CDR1 SGDLS and CDR2 YYNGEE come from the germline V gene. The V segment lost 4 bases and the J segment 8 bases; nucleotides outside the gene matches: 11. The CDR3 length is 15 residues.

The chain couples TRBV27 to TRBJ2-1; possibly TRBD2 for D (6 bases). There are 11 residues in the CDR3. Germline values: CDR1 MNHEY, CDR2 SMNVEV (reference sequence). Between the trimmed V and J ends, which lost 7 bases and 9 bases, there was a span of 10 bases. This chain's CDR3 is CASTLGGEQFF. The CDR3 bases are TGTGCCAGCACCTTGGGGGGTGAGCAGTTCTTC.

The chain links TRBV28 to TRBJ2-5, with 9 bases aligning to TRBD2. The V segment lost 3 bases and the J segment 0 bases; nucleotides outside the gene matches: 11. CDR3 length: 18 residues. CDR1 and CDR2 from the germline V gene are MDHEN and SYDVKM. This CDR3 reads CASSLGKREAKYQETQYF. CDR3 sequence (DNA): TGTGCCAGCAGTTTGGGGAAGCGGGAGGCTAAGTACCAAGAGACCCAGTACTTC.

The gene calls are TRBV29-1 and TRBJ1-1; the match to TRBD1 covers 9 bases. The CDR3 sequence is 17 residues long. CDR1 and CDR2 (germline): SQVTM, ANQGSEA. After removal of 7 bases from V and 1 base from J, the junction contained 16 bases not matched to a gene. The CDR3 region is CSARQGGGSMPNTEAFF. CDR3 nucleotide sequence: TGCAGCGCCCGACAGGGGGGGGGAAGTATGCCGAACACTGAAGCTTTCTTT.

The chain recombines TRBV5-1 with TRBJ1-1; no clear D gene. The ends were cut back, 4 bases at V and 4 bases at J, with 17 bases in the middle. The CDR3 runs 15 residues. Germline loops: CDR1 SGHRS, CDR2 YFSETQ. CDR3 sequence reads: CASSPPSLGSTEAFF. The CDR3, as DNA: TGCGCCAGCAGCCCCCCCTCTTTAGGGAGCACTGAAGCTTTCTTT.

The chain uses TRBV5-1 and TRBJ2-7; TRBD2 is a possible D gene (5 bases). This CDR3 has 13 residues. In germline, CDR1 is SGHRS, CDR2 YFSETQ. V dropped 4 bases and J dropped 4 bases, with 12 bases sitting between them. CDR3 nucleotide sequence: TGCGCCAGCAGCGGATGGACTGGTTACGAGCAGTACTTC. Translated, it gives CASSGWTGYEQYF. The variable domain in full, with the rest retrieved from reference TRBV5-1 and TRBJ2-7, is KAGVTQTPRYLIKTRGQQVTLSCSPISGHRSVSWYQQTPGQGLQFLFEYFSETQRNKGNFPGRFSGRQFSNSRSEMNVSTLELGDSALYLCASSGWTGYEQYFGPGTRLTVT.

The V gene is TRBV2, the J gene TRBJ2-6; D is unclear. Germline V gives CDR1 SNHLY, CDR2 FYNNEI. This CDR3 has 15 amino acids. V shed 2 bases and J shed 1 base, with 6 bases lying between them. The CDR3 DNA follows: TGTGCCAGCAGTGAAACGGAGTCTGGGGCCAACGTCCTGACTTTC. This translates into CASSETESGANVLTF.

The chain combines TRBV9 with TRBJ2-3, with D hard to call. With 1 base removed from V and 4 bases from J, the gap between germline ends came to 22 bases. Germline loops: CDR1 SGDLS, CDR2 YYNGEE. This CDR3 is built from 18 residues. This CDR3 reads CASSVPRLGGQRPDTQYF. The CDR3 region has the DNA TGTGCCAGCAGCGTACCCCGCCTCGGCGGCCAGCGTCCAGATACGCAGTATTTT. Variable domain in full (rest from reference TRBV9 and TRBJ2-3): DSGVTQTPKHLITATGQRVTLRCSPRSGDLSVYWYQQSLDQGLQFLIQYYNGEERAKGNILERFSAQQFPDLHSELNLSSLELGDSALYFCASSVPRLGGQRPDTQYFGPGTRLTVL.

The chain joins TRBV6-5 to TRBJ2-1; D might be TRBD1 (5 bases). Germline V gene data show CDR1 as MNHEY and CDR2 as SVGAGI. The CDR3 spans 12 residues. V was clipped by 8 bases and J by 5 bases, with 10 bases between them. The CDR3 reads CASQGHNNEQFF. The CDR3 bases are TGTGCCAGCCAAGGACACAACAATGAGCAGTTCTTC.